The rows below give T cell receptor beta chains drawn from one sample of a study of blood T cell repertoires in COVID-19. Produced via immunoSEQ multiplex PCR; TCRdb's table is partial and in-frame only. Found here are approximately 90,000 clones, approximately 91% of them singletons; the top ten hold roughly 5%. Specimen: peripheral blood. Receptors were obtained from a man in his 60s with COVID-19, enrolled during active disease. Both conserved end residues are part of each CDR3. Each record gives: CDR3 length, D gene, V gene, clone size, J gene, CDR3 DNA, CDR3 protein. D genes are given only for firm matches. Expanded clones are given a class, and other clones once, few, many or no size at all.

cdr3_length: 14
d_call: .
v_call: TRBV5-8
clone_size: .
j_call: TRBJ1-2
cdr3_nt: TGTGCCAGCAGCTTTCGATCTGCGAACTATGGCTACACCTTC
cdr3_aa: CASSFRSANYGYTF

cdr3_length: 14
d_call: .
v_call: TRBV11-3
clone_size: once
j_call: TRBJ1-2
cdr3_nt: TGTGCCAGCAGCTTCAACCCGACAGAATATGGCTACACCTTC
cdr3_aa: CASSFNPTEYGYTF

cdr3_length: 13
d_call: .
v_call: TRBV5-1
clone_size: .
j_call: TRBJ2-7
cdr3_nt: TGCGCCAGCAGCTTGGCCGGGACACGCGAGCAGTACTTC
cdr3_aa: CASSLAGTREQYF

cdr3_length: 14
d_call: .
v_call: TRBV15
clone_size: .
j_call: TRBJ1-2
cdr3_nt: TGTGCCACCAGCAGAGATAAAAATAACTATGGCTACACCTTC
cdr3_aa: CATSRDKNNYGYTF

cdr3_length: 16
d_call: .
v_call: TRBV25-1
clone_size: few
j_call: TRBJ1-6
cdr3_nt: TGTGCCAGCAGTGAATATGGGTCAGGGGATAATTCACCCCTCCACTTT
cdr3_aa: CASSEYGSGDNSPLHF

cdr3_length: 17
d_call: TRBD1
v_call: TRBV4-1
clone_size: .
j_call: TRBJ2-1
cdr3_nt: TGCGCCAGCAGCCCAAGATCAGGGGGCGGATCCTACAATGAGCAGTTCTTC
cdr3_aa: CASSPRSGGGSYNEQFF

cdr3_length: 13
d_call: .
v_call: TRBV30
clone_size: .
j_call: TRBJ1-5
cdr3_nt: TGTGCCTGGAGTGCTCAGGCCAATCAGCCCCAGCATTTT
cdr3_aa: CAWSAQANQPQHF

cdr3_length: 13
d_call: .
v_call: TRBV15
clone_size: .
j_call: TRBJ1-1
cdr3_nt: TGTGCCACCAGCGCGTTAAGGAACACTGAAGCTTTCTTT
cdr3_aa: CATSALRNTEAFF

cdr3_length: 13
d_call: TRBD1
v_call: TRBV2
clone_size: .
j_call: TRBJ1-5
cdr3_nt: TGTGCCAGCGCGGGACAGGCCAATCAGCCCCAGCATTTT
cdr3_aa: CASAGQANQPQHF

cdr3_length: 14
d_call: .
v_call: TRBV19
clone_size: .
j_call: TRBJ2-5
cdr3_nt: TGTGCCAGTAGTCCCTCGGGGGTAAGAGAGACCCAGTACTTC
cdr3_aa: CASSPSGVRETQYF

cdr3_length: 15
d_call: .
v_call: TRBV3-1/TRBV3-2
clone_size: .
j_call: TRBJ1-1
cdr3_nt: TGTGCCAGCAGCCAAGAGTGGGGGGGTAAGGCTGAAGCTTTCTTT
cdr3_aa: CASSQEWGGKAEAFF

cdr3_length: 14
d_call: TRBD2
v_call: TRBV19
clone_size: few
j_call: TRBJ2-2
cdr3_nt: TGTGCCAGTAGTGCTCGACTAGCGCCCGGGGAGCTGTTTTTT
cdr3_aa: CASSARLAPGELFF

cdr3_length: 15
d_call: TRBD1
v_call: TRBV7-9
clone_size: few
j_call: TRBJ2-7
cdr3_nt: TGTGCCAGCAGCTTAACCGGGACAGGGCCAAACGAGCAGTACTTC
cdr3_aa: CASSLTGTGPNEQYF

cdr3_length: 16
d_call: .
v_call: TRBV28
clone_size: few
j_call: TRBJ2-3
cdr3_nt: TGTGCCAGCACCCCTGGCGGTCTCTCGAGCACAGATACGCAGTATTTT
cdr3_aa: CASTPGGLSSTDTQYF

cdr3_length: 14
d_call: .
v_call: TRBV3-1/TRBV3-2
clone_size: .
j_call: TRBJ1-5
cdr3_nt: TGTGCCAGCAGCCAAGACTCGGGCAATCAGCCCCAGCATTTT
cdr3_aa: CASSQDSGNQPQHF

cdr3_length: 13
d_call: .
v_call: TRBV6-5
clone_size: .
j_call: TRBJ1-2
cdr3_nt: TGTGCCAGCAGCCCGGACAGAGACTATGGCTACACCTTC
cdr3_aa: CASSPDRDYGYTF

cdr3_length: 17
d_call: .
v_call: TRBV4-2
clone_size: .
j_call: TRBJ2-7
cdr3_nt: TGTGCCAGCAGCCAAGATCCCGGGGAAGGAGGGAACTACGAGCAGTACTTC
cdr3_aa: CASSQDPGEGGNYEQYF

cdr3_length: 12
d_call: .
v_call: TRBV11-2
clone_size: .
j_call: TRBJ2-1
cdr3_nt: TGTGCCAGCGGCAGGGGTACCAATGAGCAGTTCTTC
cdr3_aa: CASGRGTNEQFF

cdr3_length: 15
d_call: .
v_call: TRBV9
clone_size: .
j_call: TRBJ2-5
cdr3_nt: TGTGCCAGCAGCGTAGGGGCAGGGGGGCGAGAGACCCAGTACTTC
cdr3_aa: CASSVGAGGRETQYF

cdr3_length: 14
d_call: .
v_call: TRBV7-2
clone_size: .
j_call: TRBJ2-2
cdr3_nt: TGTGCCAGCAGCTTAAATAGTAACACCGGGGAGCTGTTTTTT
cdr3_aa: CASSLNSNTGELFF

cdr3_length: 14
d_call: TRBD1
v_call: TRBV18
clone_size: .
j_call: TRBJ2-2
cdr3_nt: TGTGCCAGCTCAAGACAGGGGAACACCGGGGAGCTGTTTTTT
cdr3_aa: CASSRQGNTGELFF